This entry features one TCR beta chain sequence. The antigen remains undetermined. This table comes from immunoSEQ multiplex PCR, and its TCRdb copy is limited to in-frame clones, with some not included. Seen here are approximately 90,000 clones, approximately 86% observed once, and the top ten hold more than 6%. This entry comes from a study of T cell responses to AZD1222 COVID-19 vaccine. Study-level points and caveats: Females outnumbered males among donors, who were mostly white British; clonal diversity was possibly underestimated.

This CDR3 is built from 16 residues. The V end was cut by 5 bases, the J end by 0 bases, with 11 bases between. CDR1 and CDR2 (germline): LNHDA, SQIVND (reference sequence). The receptor was isolated from an adult in good health. The chain joins TRBV19 to TRBJ1-6; no clear D. Material: peripheral blood, obtained on day 0 of AZD1222 vaccination. CDR3 region: CASSGGGSSYNSPLHF. The DNA of the CDR3 is TGTGCCAGTAGTGGAGGAGGGAGCTCCTATAATTCACCCCTCCACTTT.